This TCR beta chain was recovered during a study of beta chain features in type 1 diabetes. Findings of the study overall: Diminished insertions and augmented deletions at VDJ junctions characterized type 1 diabetes patients. Moderate but significant shortening of TCRB CDR3s was recorded in all four CD4+ subsets from Type 1 diabetes patients.

Averaging about 0.12 L, one heparinised blood draw came from each individual donor. Of the isolated RNA, all was reverse transcribed, and so the sequenced material was expressed TCRB transcripts. Samples of naive, central memory and regulatory T cells yielded a mean of about 3.5 million reads. Using immunoSEQ multiplex PCR, the repertoire was profiled, and TCRdb retains in-frame clones only, with some absent. The data contain 970,000 or so clones, 17% of them seen just once; the ten biggest clones take up 0.02% to 0.03%. Germline V gives CDR1 MNHNY, CDR2 SVGAGI (reference sequence). Trimming removed 2 bases from V and 15 bases from J, with 8 bases in between. The CDR3 consists of 10 residues. A remark on this clone: Its target is not known.

Sequencing was carried out using naive CD4+ T cells from blood. This sequence joins TRBV6-6 and TRBJ2-1; D is uncertain. The TCR sequence derives from a woman between 18 and 30 years old in good health. CDR3 sequence reads: CASSYGVVFF. The CDR3 coding sequence is TGTGCCAGCAGTTACGGGGTGGTGTTCTTC.